This T cell receptor (beta chain) was captured by sequencing in a study of T cell repertoires in cytomegalovirus infection. Looking at the study overall: Matching HLA type and CMV infection were both indicated by public TCR beta signatures. Study findings and constraints: Pooled public TCR beta family frequency picked out CMV carriers with the relevant HLA. CMV-specific TCR beta clonotypes restricted by HLA-C were the ones dominating the ex vivo response.

Germline CDR1 is SNHLY and CDR2 is FYNNEI. This CDR3 is built from 15 residues. In the case of this clonotype: The antigen is not known. A much larger clone sits a single nucleotide away, making a read error possible.

Via MiXCR, TCRdb re-called the reads, giving one row per CDR3 protein. The sample has 560,000 or so distinct CDR3 sequences; more than 15% are singletons. This sequence originates from a human donor in good health (CMV status not recorded). Some clones in this sample may be carry-over from other donors' samples. The sample taken for sequencing was CD8+ T cells from PBMCs. The V and J genes are TRBV2 and TRBJ2-3; 7 bases agree with TRBD2. The CDR3 DNA follows: TGTGCCAGCAATGAAGGAGCGGGATTCACAGATACGCAGTATTTT. This translates into CASNEGAGFTDTQYF.